This T cell receptor (beta chain) was documented in a study of T cell changes during pregnancy in multiple sclerosis. CDR1 and CDR2 from the germline V gene are SNHLY and FYNNEI. With V trimmed by 7 bases and J by 7 bases, 9 bases remained unmatched. The CDR3 loop spans 14 amino acids. Profiling relied on immunoSEQ multiplex PCR, and the TCRdb table lists in-frame clones only, not all of them. The sample consists of 35,000 to 45,000 clones, nearly 90% of them appearing once. The material was CD4+ T cells from peripheral blood mononuclear cells, obtained after pregnancy. This rearrangement joins TRBV2 to TRBJ1-5; 8 positions match TRBD1. The sequence was collected from a female donor with multiple sclerosis, enrolled in a pregnancy study. This CDR3 reads CASTPGQDNQPQHF. CDR3 DNA: TGTGCCAGCACGCCGGGACAGGATAACCAGCCCCAGCATTTT. Full variable domain (remainder filled in from reference TRBV2 and TRBJ1-5): EPEVTQTPSHQVTQMGQEVILRCVPISNHLYFYWYRQILGQKVEFLVSFYNNEISEKSEIFDDQFSVERPDGSNFTLKIRSTKLEDSAMYFCASTPGQDNQPQHFGDGTRLSIL.